This T cell receptor beta chain was sequenced in a study of Tregs in tolerant kidney transplant recipients (dated by TCRdb to between 2019 and 2020). Looking at the study overall: Transplants used related donors with nonmyeloablative bone marrow transplantation; mixed chimerism was transient in the human trials. Before combined kidney and bone marrow transplantation, this study identified donor-specific regulatory T cells using TCRbeta sequencing and then followed those same cells after transplant.

For TCRbeta CDR3 sequencing, genomic DNA from the sorted cells was extracted using the QIAGEN DNeasy Blood and Tissue Kit. High-throughput TCRbeta CDR3 sequencing, which included PCR amplification with bias correction and internal controls, was done commercially through immunoSEQ. Regarding the original processing steps: Unique productive TCRbeta sequences were defined by CDR3 nucleotide sequence where primers matched, otherwise by CDR3 amino acid sequence with Vbeta and Jbeta genes. To correct sorting error, sequences shared between sorted populations at a frequency ratio of 2:1 or less were removed; the rest were assigned to the higher population. Donor-reactive sequences were defined as at least 5-fold expanded in CFSE-low cells versus unstimulated cells, with frequency of at least 0.01% in CFSE-low cells. Jensen-Shannon divergence, calculated on the top 100 TCRbeta sequences ranked by frequency, was used to quantify repertoire divergence. For any sample with multiple sequencing runs, sorting error was corrected in each run separately before the runs were pooled. Entries here come from immuneACCESS through TCRdb and include only in-frame sequences with V and J called. Some clones fail to appear in such tables; in the studies checked, an unresolved V gene covers under half of the shortfall, and the cause of the remainder is unknown. D and trimming were read from the DNA, whereas the V and J calls and clone size are those reported in that table. The sample contains around 63,000 clones, 80% to 90% of them found a single time. The ten largest clones take up 2% to 2.5% of the sample.

Overall study outcomes, separate from this receptor: PCR primers changed over time for some patients, so nucleotide-level comparison across those patients' samples was not possible. The most biologically relevant and donor-specific TCRbeta repertoire appeared to be identified by expanding Tregs with activated donor B cells. Because only a small number of patients were included, the study had limitations, and the results will need to be validated in larger populations as well as under other immunosuppression protocols. In tolerant patients, donor-specific Tregs expanded more than Tregs overall, which suggests antigen-driven rather than nonspecific expansion. Biological reproducibility was not examined directly, but technical replication error appeared to be minimal.

The germline V gene (reference sequence) provides CDR1 MNHEY and CDR2 SMNVEV. The CDR3 runs 15 amino acids, cysteine and phenylalanine included. Only CDR3 DNA is held: 45 bases, read in frame from base 1. Trimming costs V 5 bases and J 0 bases, and their ends lie 11 bases apart. According to the study, the label for this sample's time point signals: blood sample drawn before combined kidney and bone marrow transplant. Unstimulated Tregs (CD4+CD25+CD127-), CD4+ non-Tregs (CD4+CD25-), CD4 and CD8 cells were FACS-sorted from thawed PBMCs. Thawed PBMCs were rested overnight at 37 degrees C with approximately 220 IU/ml IL-2 before Treg sorting. Patients were several combined kidney and bone marrow transplant recipients from the ITN036ST trial, and only these trial subjects had samples available. Healthy control blood was separated into PBMCs by Ficoll density gradient and cryopreserved, and patient PBMCs were collected both before and after transplant.

Notes on this clone: Its antigen specificity is not known. Base quality data are lacking; no much larger clone is found one base away.

This receptor was taken from a human donor who received a combined kidney and bone marrow transplant. The chain is assembled from TRBV27 and TRBJ1-3, and possibly TRBD1, on 5 matching bases. Sample: Tregs from blood, taken before the transplant. The nucleotide sequence is given as TGTGCCAGCAGTCCCTTTGGGGGCTCTGGAAACACCATATATTTT. Its amino acids are CASSPFGGSGNTIYF.